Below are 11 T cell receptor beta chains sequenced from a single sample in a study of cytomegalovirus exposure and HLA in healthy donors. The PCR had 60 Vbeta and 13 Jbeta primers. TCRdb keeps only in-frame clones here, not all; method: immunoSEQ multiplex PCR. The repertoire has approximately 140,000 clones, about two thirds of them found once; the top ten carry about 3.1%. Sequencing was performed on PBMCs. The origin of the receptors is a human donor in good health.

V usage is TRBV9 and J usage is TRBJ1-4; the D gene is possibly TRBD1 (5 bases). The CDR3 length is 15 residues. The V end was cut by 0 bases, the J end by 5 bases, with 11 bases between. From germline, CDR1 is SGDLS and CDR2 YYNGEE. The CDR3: CASSVGQGPNEKLFF. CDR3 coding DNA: TGTGCCAGCAGCGTAGGCCAGGGTCCCAATGAAAAACTGTTTTTT.

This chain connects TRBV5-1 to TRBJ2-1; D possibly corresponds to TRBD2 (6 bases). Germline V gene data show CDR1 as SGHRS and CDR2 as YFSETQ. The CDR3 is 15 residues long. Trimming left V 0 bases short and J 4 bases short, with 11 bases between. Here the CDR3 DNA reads TGCGCCAGCAGCTTGGAGGGCGGGATTTACAATGAGCAGTTCTTC. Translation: CASSLEGGIYNEQFF.

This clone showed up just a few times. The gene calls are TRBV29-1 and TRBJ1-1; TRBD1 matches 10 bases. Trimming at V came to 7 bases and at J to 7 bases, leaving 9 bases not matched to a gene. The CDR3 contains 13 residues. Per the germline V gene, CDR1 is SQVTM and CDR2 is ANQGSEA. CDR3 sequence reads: CSGGTGEFGEAFF. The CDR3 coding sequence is TGCAGCGGGGGGACAGGGGAGTTTGGTGAAGCTTTCTTT. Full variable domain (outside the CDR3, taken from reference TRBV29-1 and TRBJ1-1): SAVISQKPSRDICQRGTSLTIQCQVDSQVTMMFWYRQQPGQSLTLIATANQGSEATYESGFVIDKFPISRPNLTFSTLTVSNMSPEDSSIYLCSGGTGEFGEAFFGQGTRLTVV.

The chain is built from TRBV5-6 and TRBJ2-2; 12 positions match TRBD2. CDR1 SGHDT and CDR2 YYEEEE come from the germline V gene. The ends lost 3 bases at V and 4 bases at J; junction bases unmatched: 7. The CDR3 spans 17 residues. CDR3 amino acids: CASSYGLAGIGTGELFF. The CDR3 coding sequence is TGTGCCAGCAGCTACGGACTAGCGGGAATAGGCACCGGGGAGCTGTTTTTT.

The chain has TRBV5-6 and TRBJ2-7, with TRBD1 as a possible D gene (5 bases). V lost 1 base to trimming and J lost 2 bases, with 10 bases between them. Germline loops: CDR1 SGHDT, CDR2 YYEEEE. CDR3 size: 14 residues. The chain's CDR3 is CASSLWGGTYEQYF. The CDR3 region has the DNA TGTGCCAGCAGCTTGTGGGGCGGAACCTACGAGCAGTACTTC.

CDR3 protein: CASSESWTGPSSPLHF. Written as DNA, the CDR3 is TGTGCCAGCAGTGAATCTTGGACAGGTCCGAGTTCACCCCTCCACTTT. The chain joins TRBV25-1 to TRBJ1-6; 7 positions match TRBD1. After removal of 1 base from V and 9 bases from J, the junction contained 9 bases not matched to a gene. The CDR3 length is 16 residues. CDR1 MGHDK and CDR2 SYGVNS come from the germline V gene. Based on the CDR3 plus reference TRBV25-1 and TRBJ1-6, the full variable domain is EADIYQTPRYLVIGTGKKITLECSQTMGHDKMYWYQQDPGMELHLIHYSYGVNSTEKGDLSSESTVSRIRTEHFPLTLESARPSHTSQYLCASSESWTGPSSPLHFGNGTRLTVT.

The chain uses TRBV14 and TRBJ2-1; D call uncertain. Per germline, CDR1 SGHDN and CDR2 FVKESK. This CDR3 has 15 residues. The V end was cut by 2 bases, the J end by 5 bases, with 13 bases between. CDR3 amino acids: CASSQTQAWHNEQFF. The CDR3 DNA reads TGTGCCAGCAGCCAAACTCAGGCTTGGCACAATGAGCAGTTCTTC.

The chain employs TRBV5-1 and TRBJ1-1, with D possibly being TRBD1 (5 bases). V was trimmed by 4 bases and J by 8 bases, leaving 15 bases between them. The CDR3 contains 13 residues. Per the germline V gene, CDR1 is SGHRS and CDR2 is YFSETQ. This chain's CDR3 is CASSGDSLAEAFF. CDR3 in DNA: TGCGCCAGCAGCGGTGACAGTTTGGCCGAAGCTTTCTTT.

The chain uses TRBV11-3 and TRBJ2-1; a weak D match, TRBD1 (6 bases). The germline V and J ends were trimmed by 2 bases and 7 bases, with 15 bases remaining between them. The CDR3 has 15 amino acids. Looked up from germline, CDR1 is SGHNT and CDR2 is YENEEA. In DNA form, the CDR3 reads TGTGCCAGCAGCTTATCCCTGTCAGGGGTGAATGAGCAGTTCTTC. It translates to CASSLSLSGVNEQFF.

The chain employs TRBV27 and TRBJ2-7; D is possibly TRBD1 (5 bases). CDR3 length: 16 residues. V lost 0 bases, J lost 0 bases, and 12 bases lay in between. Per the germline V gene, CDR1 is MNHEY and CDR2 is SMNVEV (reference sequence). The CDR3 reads CASSLSPLGLSYEQYF. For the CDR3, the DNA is TGTGCCAGCAGTTTATCCCCTCTGGGGCTCTCCTACGAGCAGTACTTC.

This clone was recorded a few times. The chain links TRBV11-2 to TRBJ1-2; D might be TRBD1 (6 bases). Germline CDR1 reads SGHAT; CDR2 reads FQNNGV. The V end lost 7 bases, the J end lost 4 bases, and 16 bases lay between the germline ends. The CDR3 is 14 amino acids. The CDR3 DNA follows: TGTGCCAGCACCGGAATACAGGGACGCTATGGCTACACCTTC. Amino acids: CASTGIQGRYGYTF.